This TCR beta chain was identified in a study of T cells in Graves' hyperthyroidism and ophthalmopathy. Findings and limits, study-wide: Ophthalmopathy was separated from stable hyperthyroidism by a 13 V-J model. Researchers found most expanded thyroid clonotypes above 0.001 in blood as well.

The authors deemed Graves' hyperthyroidism stable absent ophthalmopathy progression within 18 months. Clinical symptoms, serum thyroxine, TRAb, thyroid ultrasound and orbital computed tomography informed diagnoses. With regard to this clonotype: Its antigen is as yet unknown.

There were TCR beta CDR3 regions amplified from RNA transcripts. The TCR CDR3 first-round RT-PCR relied on the HTBI primer set. TCRdb reanalysed the multiplex PCR reads using MiXCR and keeps one entry per CDR3 protein. The sample lists some 92,000 distinct CDR3 sequences; approximately 39% were seen once. Between the trimmed V and J ends, which lost 3 bases and 5 bases, there was a span of 13 bases. Germline CDR1 and CDR2: LNHNV and YYDKDF (reference sequence). This CDR3 region has 14 residues. The sample taken for sequencing was peripheral blood or thyroid tissue (not recorded which). This TCR came from a woman aged 30 to 39 with Graves' hyperthyroidism. The V gene is TRBV15, the J gene TRBJ1-1; no definite D call. The CDR3 coding sequence is TGTGCCACCAGCAGCGAGGAGCTAACTACTGAAGCTTTCTTT. It yields the protein CATSSEELTTEAFF.